The present T cell receptor (beta chain) was sequenced within a study of blood T cell repertoires in COVID-19. Across the whole study: Samples taken during acute and convalescent COVID-19 were collected in the United States, Italy and Spain. From T cells, B-cell-depleted T cells, or PBMCs came the material, which was cDNA or gDNA.

Germline CDR1 is LNHDA and CDR2 is SQIVND (reference sequence). This CDR3 spans 13 amino acids. V was cut by 6 bases and J by 8 bases, with 13 bases left in between. Methods used by the authors: Reference gene primer amplification gave estimated nucleated cell counts. TCRdb keeps only in-frame clones here, not all; method: immunoSEQ multiplex PCR. V, J and clone size reflect that table, while D and trimming were determined from the DNA. The sample has 220,000 or so clones, around four fifths seen once. Material for sequencing was peripheral blood. This TCR was sampled from a man aged 30-40 years with active or convalescent COVID-19. The chain employs TRBV19 and TRBJ1-4; D possibly corresponds to TRBD1 (6 bases). CDR3 in DNA: TGTGCCAGTAGCCACGGGACACCGGAAAAACTGTTTTTT. Translated, it gives CASSHGTPEKLFF.